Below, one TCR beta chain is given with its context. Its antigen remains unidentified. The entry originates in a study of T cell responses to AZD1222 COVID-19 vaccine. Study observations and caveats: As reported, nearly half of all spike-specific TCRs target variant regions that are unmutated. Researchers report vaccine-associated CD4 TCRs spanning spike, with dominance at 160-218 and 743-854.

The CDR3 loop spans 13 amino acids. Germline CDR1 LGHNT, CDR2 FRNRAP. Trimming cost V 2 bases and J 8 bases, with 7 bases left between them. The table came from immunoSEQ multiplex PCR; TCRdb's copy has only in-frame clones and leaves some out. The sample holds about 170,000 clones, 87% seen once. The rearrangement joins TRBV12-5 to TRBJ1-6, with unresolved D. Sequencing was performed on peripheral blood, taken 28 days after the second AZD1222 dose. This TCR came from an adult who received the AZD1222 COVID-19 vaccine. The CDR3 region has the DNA TGTGCTAGTGGTTTGACGTGGGATTCACCCCTCCACTTT. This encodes CASGLTWDSPLHF. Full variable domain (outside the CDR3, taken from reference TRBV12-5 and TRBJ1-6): DARVTQTPRHKVTEMGQEVTMRCQPILGHNTVFWYRQTMMQGLELLAYFRNRAPLDDSGMPKDRFSAEMPDATLATLKIQPSEPRDSAVYFCASGLTWDSPLHFGNGTRLTVT.